This TCR beta chain was documented in a study of cytomegalovirus exposure and HLA in healthy donors. This CDR3 is 16 amino acids long. J gave up 8 bases and V 0 bases, and 11 bases lay outside the gene matches. CDR1 and CDR2 (germline): KGHSH, LQKENI. A multiplex PCR was run with 60 Vbeta primers and 13 Jbeta primers. Method: immunoSEQ multiplex PCR; TCRdb's copy keeps in-frame clones and lacks some. The repertoire has under 200,000 clones, approximately 67% of them found once; the top ten carry less than 5%. Sequencing used PBMCs. The clonotype comes from a woman under 30 in good health and CMV-seropositive. The chain is built from TRBV18 and TRBJ1-2, with TRBD1 matching 8 bases. CDR3 sequence reads: CASSPPGSGGASGYTF. The DNA of the CDR3 is TGTGCCAGCTCACCACCGGGTTCAGGGGGCGCGTCAGGCTACACCTTC. Drawing the rest from reference TRBV18 and TRBJ1-2, the complete variable domain is NAGVMQNPRHLVRRRGQEARLRCSPMKGHSHVYWYRQLPEEGLKFMVYLQKENIIDESGMPKERFSAEFPKEGPSILRIQQVVRGDSAAYFCASSPPGSGGASGYTFGSGTRLTVV.